This T cell receptor (beta chain) was sequenced in a study of vaccination effects on CD4 cells after COVID-19. Across the whole study: The study sampled three convalescent patients both early and late after vaccination. Samples gathered post-vaccine arrived a median of 72 days past the second dose. Whole-study findings and limits: Spike-reactive clones found after vaccination in convalescents were mainly new vaccine-induced clones.

This CDR3 has 14 amino acids. CDR1 ENHRY and CDR2 SYGVKD come from the germline V gene. V gave up 0 bases and J gave up 1 base, with 6 bases separating them. Sequencing used immunoSEQ multiplex PCR; TCRdb keeps in-frame clones, though not all of them. The sample lists tens of thousands of clones, over 60% seen once, with around 3.5% in the top ten. Following culture for around 9 days, CD4+ T cells were isolated. PCR-confirmed SARS-CoV-2 infection occurred in the person between March and December 2020. Two-dose BNT162b2 or mRNA-1273 vaccination was given to participants. The authors exchanged half the medium for IL-2 medium on days 3 and 7. Notes on this clone: As yet, its antigen is unknown.

This clonotype originated in a human donor who had a prior SARS-CoV-2 infection. V is TRBV10-3 and J is TRBJ1-1; D remains ambiguous. Sequencing used CD4+ T cells from PBMCs cultured without peptide, obtained after COVID-19 vaccination. This CDR3 is CAISESGENTEAFF. CDR3 nucleotides: TGTGCCATCAGTGAGTCGGGAGAGAACACTGAAGCTTTCTTT.